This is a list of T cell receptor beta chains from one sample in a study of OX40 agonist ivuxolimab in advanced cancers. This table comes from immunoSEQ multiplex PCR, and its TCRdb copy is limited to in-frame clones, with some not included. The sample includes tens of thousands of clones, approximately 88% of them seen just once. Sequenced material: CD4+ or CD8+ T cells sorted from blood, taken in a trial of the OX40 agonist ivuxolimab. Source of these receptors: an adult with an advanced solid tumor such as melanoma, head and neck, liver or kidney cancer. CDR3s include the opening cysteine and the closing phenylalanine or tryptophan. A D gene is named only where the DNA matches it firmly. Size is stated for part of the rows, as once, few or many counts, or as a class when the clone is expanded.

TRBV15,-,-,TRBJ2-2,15,CATSRDLANTGELFF,TGTGCCACCAGCAGAGATCTAGCGAACACCGGGGAGCTGTTTTTT
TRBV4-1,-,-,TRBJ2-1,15,CASSQLPSSYNEQFF,TGCGCCAGCAGCCAATTGCCAAGCTCCTACAATGAGCAGTTCTTC
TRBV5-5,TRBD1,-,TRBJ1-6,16,CASSLSRDRVYSPLHF,TGTGCCAGCAGCTTGTCCCGGGACAGGGTTTATTCACCCCTCCACTTT
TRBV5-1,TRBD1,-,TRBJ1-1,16,CASSLEAGGANTEAFF,TGCGCCAGCAGCTTGGAGGCAGGGGGCGCGAACACTGAAGCTTTCTTT
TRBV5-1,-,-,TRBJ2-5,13,CASSWGGTETQYF,TGCGCCAGCAGCTGGGGCGGGACTGAGACCCAGTACTTC
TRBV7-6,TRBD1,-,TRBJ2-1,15,CASSLAFPGGHEQFF,TGTGCCAGCAGCTTAGCGTTTCCAGGGGGCCATGAGCAGTTCTTC
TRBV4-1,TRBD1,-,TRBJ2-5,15,CASSPMQGAQETQYF,TGCGCCAGCAGCCCCATGCAGGGGGCACAGGAGACCCAGTACTTC
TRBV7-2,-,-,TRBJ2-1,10,CASGRYEQFF,TGTGCCAGCGGGAGGTATGAGCAGTTCTTC
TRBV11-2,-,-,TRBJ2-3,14,CASSRVGGPDTQYF,TGTGCCAGCAGCAGGGTGGGGGGGCCAGATACGCAGTATTTT
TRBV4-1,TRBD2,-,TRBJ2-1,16,CASSQDGGLARNEQFF,TGCGCCAGCAGCCAAGATGGCGGACTAGCGAGGAATGAGCAGTTCTTC
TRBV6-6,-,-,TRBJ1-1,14,CASSYGGMDTEAFF,TGTGCCAGCAGTTACGGGGGAATGGACACTGAAGCTTTCTTT
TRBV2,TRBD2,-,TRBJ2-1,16,CASSFGLAGGLDEQFF,TGTGCCAGCAGTTTCGGACTAGCGGGGGGGCTAGATGAGCAGTTCTTC
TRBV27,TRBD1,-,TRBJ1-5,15,CASSLNRGDNQPQHF,TGTGCCAGCAGTTTAAACAGGGGTGACAATCAGCCCCAGCATTTT
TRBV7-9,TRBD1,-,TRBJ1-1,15,CASSLAGQGNTEAFF,TGTGCCAGCAGCTTAGCAGGACAGGGGAACACTGAAGCTTTCTTT
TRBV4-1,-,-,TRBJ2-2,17,CASSQESGRVNTGELFF,TGCGCCAGCAGCCAAGAAAGCGGCAGGGTGAACACCGGGGAGCTGTTTTTT
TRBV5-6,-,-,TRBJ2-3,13,CASSLSSTDTQYF,TGTGCCAGCAGCTTGAGTAGCACAGATACGCAGTATTTT
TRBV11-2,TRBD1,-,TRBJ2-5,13,CASSLGQATTQYF,TGTGCCAGCAGCTTGGGACAGGCCACGACCCAGTACTTC
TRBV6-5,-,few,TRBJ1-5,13,CASRRGTNQPQHF,TGTGCCAGCAGGAGAGGGACCAATCAGCCCCAGCATTTT
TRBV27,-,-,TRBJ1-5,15,CASSLYPGAPQPQHF,TGTGCCAGCAGTTTATACCCGGGGGCCCCTCAGCCCCAGCATTTT
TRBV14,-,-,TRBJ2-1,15,CASSPSDWRDDEQFF,TGTGCCAGCAGCCCATCGGATTGGCGGGATGATGAGCAGTTCTTC
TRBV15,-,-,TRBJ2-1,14,CATTLGSSYNEQFF,TGTGCCACCACGCTTGGAAGCTCCTACAATGAGCAGTTCTTC
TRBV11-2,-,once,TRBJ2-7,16,CASSFLRGRTSYEQYF,TGTGCCAGCAGCTTCCTTCGGGGGCGGACCTCCTACGAGCAGTACTTC
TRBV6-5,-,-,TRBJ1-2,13,CASGSTGNYGYTF,TGTGCCAGCGGGTCGACTGGGAACTATGGCTACACCTTC
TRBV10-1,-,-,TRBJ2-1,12,CASSELGDEQFF,TGCGCCAGCAGTGAATTGGGGGATGAGCAGTTCTTC
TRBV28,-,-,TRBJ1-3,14,CASSSRQQGNTIYF,TGTGCCAGCAGTTCCCGGCAGCAGGGAAACACCATATATTTT
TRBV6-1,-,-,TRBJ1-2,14,CASGPLYSNYGYTF,TGTGCCAGCGGACCACTCTACAGTAACTATGGCTACACCTTC
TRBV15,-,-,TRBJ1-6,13,CATSILDGSPLHF,TGTGCCACCAGCATCTTAGACGGTTCACCCCTCCACTTT
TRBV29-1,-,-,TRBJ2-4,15,CSVEERTEAKNIQYF,TGCAGCGTTGAGGAACGGACAGAAGCCAAAAACATTCAGTACTTC
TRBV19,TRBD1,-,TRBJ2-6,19,CASSKSGQGFFAGANVLTF,TGTGCCAGTAGTAAATCGGGACAGGGATTTTTTGCTGGGGCCAACGTCCTGACTTTC
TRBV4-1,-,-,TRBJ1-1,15,CASSPLTGTNTEAFF,TGCGCCAGCAGCCCCCTGACAGGAACGAACACTGAAGCTTTCTTT
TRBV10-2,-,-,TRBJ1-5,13,CASSVYVPQPQHF,TGCGCCAGCAGTGTTTATGTTCCTCAGCCCCAGCATTTT
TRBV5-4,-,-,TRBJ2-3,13,CASSLASTDTQYF,TGTGCCAGCAGCTTGGCCAGCACAGATACGCAGTATTTT
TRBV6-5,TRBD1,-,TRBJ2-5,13,CASNPQGQETQYF,TGTGCCAGCAACCCACAGGGGCAAGAGACCCAGTACTTC
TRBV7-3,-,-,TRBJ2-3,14,CASSLVPGRDTQYF,TGTGCCAGCAGCTTAGTCCCGGGGAGGGATACGCAGTATTTT
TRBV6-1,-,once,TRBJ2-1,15,CASSEQGGSYNEQFF,TGTGCCAGCAGTGAGCAGGGGGGCTCCTACAATGAGCAGTTCTTC
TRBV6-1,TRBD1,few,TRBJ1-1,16,CASSVSDRGGNTEAFF,TGTGCCAGCAGTGTGAGCGACAGGGGCGGAAACACTGAAGCTTTCTTT
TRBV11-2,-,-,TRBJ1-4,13,CASSLDTNEKLFF,TGTGCCAGCAGCTTAGACACTAATGAAAAACTGTTTTTT
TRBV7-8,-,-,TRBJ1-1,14,CASSLVWGNTEAFF,TGTGCCAGCAGCTTAGTTTGGGGGAACACTGAAGCTTTCTTT
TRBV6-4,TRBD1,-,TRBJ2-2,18,CATPFLNRGRLDTGELFF,TGTGCCACCCCGTTTTTAAACAGGGGGCGCTTGGACACCGGGGAGCTGTTTTTT
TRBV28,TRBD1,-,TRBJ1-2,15,CASRPTGLLIYGYTF,TGTGCCAGCAGACCGACAGGGCTGTTAATCTATGGCTACACCTTC
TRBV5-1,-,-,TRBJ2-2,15,CASSLGTDNTGELFF,TGCGCCAGCAGCTTGGGGACAGATAACACCGGGGAGCTGTTTTTT
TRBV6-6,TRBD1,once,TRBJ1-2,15,CASSSNRGPRYGYTF,TGTGCCAGCAGTTCCAACAGGGGGCCTCGGTATGGCTACACCTTC
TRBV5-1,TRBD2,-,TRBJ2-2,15,CASSFLAANTGELFF,TGCGCCAGCAGCTTCCTAGCGGCGAACACCGGGGAGCTGTTTTTT
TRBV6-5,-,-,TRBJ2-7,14,CASSYNRQTGEQYF,TGTGCCAGCAGTTACAACCGGCAGACGGGCGAGCAGTACTTC
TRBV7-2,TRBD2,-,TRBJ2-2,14,CASSLSGSVGELFF,TGTGCCAGCAGCTTGAGCGGGAGTGTGGGGGAGCTGTTTTTT
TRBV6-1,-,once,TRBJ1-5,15,CASSEMTDSNQPQHF,TGTGCCAGCAGTGAAATGACAGATAGCAATCAGCCCCAGCATTTT
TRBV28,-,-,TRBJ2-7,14,CASTLIPGGYEQYF,TGTGCCAGCACCCTAATCCCGGGCGGGTACGAGCAGTACTTC
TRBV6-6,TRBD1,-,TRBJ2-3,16,CASSPAAGQGPDTQYF,TGTGCCAGCAGCCCCGCGGCGGGACAGGGCCCAGATACGCAGTATTTT
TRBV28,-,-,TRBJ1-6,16,CASSLHTRGDNSPLHF,TGTGCCAGCAGTCTACATACCAGAGGGGATAATTCACCCCTCCACTTT
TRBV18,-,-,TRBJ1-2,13,CASSPDSNYGYTF,TGTGCCAGCTCACCTGACAGTAACTATGGCTACACCTTC
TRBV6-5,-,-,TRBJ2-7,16,CASSYPDRVNSYEQYF,TGTGCCAGCAGTTACCCGGACAGAGTCAACTCCTACGAGCAGTACTTC
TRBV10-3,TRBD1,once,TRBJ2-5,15,CATNSGQGASETQYF,TGTGCCACCAACTCGGGACAGGGGGCATCTGAGACCCAGTACTTC
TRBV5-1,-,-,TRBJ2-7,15,CASSLDNRYSYEQYF,TGCGCCAGCAGCTTGGATAACAGGTACTCCTACGAGCAGTACTTC
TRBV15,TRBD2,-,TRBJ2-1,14,CATSRGLADNEQFF,TGTGCCACCAGCAGGGGGCTAGCGGACAATGAGCAGTTCTTC
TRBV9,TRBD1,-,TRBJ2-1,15,CASSVAGQDYNEQFF,TGTGCCAGCAGCGTAGCAGGACAGGACTACAATGAGCAGTTCTTC
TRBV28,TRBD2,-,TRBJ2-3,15,CASSLWGRGTDTQYF,TGTGCCAGCAGTTTATGGGGGAGGGGCACAGATACGCAGTATTTT